Each of the 26 T cell receptor beta chains below was sequenced from the same sample in a study of shared clonotypes between healthy human individuals. Only CD45RO-negative cells positively selected for CCR7 counted as naive CD8 cells, so terminally differentiated effector memory CD45RA+ cells were excluded. Only in-frame clones appear in the TCRdb table, and some are missing; sequencing was by immunoSEQ multiplex PCR. Altogether about 2 million clones are present, about 94% being singletons, with the ten largest covering 1% to 1.5%. Sequences were obtained from naive CD8+ T cells sorted from blood. Receptor source: a man between 18 and 29 years old in good health.

The V gene is TRBV27, the J gene TRBJ2-1, with D tentatively TRBD1 or TRBD2 (6 bases each). CDR1 and CDR2 from the germline V gene are MNHEY and SMNVEV (reference sequence). With 7 bases removed from V and 5 bases from J, the gap between germline ends came to 24 bases. There are 17 residues in the CDR3. The CDR3 reads CASTRGTGAIQNNEQFF. In nucleotides, the CDR3 is TGTGCCAGCACCCGCGGGACGGGGGCCATCCAGAACAATGAGCAGTTCTTC.

DNA for the CDR3: TGTGCCAGCAGCCTCCGGACAGGGGAGGCTTACAATGAGCAGTTCTTC. It codes for CASSLRTGEAYNEQFF. The J gene is TRBJ2-1, the V gene TRBV7-9; 9 bases agree with TRBD1. V was pared by 5 bases and J by 4 bases, with 9 bases of the junction left unmatched. Germline values: CDR1 SEHNR, CDR2 FQNEAQ (reference sequence). This CDR3 region has 16 residues.

V gene TRBV6-5 combines with J gene TRBJ2-7; D might be TRBD2 (5 bases). The CDR3 consists of 14 residues. The germline CDR1 and CDR2 sequences are MNHEY and SVGAGI. Between the trimmed V and J ends, which lost 8 bases and 1 base, there was a span of 15 bases. In nucleotides, the CDR3 is TGTGCCAGCGCGCAGACCGGGGAGTCCTACGAGCAGTACTTC. Its translation: CASAQTGESYEQYF.

The J gene is TRBJ2-5, the V gene TRBV7-9; 7 bases align to TRBD1. J lost 7 bases, V lost 5 bases, and 16 bases had no gene match. Per the germline V gene, CDR1 is SEHNR and CDR2 is FQNEAQ (reference sequence). The CDR3 is 16 amino acids. For the CDR3, the DNA is TGTGCCAGCAGCACCGATTGGGACAGTGCCCGGGGGACCCAGTACTTC. Amino acid sequence: CASSTDWDSARGTQYF.

This clone was recorded a few times. This sequence joins TRBV27 and TRBJ1-6; tentative D call: TRBD1 (5 bases). There are 12 residues in the CDR3. CDR1 is MNHEY, CDR2 SMNVEV, per germline (reference sequence). The V gene lost 8 bases and the J gene lost 9 bases, with 11 bases spanning the gap. The CDR3 loop reads CASSDQGSPLHF. The CDR3, as DNA: TGTGCCAGCTCGGACCAGGGTTCACCCCTCCACTTT.

J is TRBJ2-5 and V is TRBV27; D is ambiguous. The CDR3 covers 11 residues. Per the germline V gene, CDR1 is MNHEY and CDR2 is SMNVEV (reference sequence). The V end lost 11 bases, the J end lost 4 bases, and 11 bases lay between the germline ends. CDR3 coding DNA: TGTGCCTCTGGGTTTGGAGAGACCCAGTACTTC. Amino acids: CASGFGETQYF.

The rearrangement joins TRBV6-1 to TRBJ2-3; 9 nucleotides match TRBD1. The V segment lost 4 bases and the J segment 1 base; nucleotides outside the gene matches: 3. The CDR3 is 15 amino acids. Germline-derived CDR1 and CDR2 are MNHNS and SASEGT. The CDR3: CASSGGQGGTDTQYF. The CDR3 region has the DNA TGTGCCAGCAGTGGGGGACAGGGTGGCACAGATACGCAGTATTTT.

The chain uses TRBV4-2 and TRBJ2-7, with a possible D match to TRBD1 (5 bases). Trimming removed 0 bases at V and 5 bases at J, with 11 bases between. The germline CDR1 and CDR2 sequences are LGHNA and YNFKEQ. CDR3 length: 14 amino acids. The chain's CDR3 is CASSQETGLNEQYF. The DNA of the CDR3 is TGTGCCAGCAGCCAAGAAACAGGTCTGAACGAGCAGTACTTC.

Notes on this clone: This sample includes further DNA sequences coding for the same CDR3. The chain is built from TRBV27 and TRBJ2-5; D may be TRBD2 (6 bases). V was pared by 3 bases and J by 1 base, with 15 bases between. Germline assignment: CDR1 MNHEY and CDR2 SMNVEV (reference sequence). This CDR3 has 16 residues. The CDR3 nucleotides read TGTGCCAGCAGTTTCTCAGCGGGTGACCTCCAAGAGACCCAGTACTTC. Translated: CASSFSAGDLQETQYF.

CDR3 in DNA: TGTGCCAGCAGCTCACCGGGACTACGCACAGATACGCAGTATTTT. It specifies CASSSPGLRTDTQYF. The rearrangement links TRBV5-4 to TRBJ2-3; 7 bases fit TRBD2. Trimming removed 3 bases from V and 1 base from J; junction bases left unmatched: 5. CDR3 size: 15 residues. CDR1 is SGHNT and CDR2 is YYREEE in the germline V gene (reference sequence).

The genes are TRBV2 and TRBJ1-4; D is uncertain. This CDR3 region has 13 residues. Germline V gene sequence: CDR1 SNHLY, CDR2 FYNNEI. Trimming removed 6 bases at V and 3 bases at J, with 8 bases between. The CDR3 DNA reads as TGTGCCAGCAGAGACGGGTCTAATGAAAAACTGTTTTTT. It encodes CASRDGSNEKLFF.

The V gene is TRBV2, the J gene TRBJ1-1; D is possibly TRBD1 (5 bases). The V gene's germline CDR1 is SNHLY and CDR2 FYNNEI. The CDR3 is 11 amino acids. The V end was cut by 9 bases, the J end by 6 bases, with 11 bases between. For the CDR3, the DNA is TGTGCCAGAGCTCAGGGTGCTGAAGCTTTCTTT. Protein product: CARAQGAEAFF.

V gene TRBV13 combines with J gene TRBJ2-1, with D possibly matching TRBD1 (6 bases). V dropped 0 bases and J dropped 5 bases, with 17 bases sitting between them. Germline assignment: CDR1 PRHDT and CDR2 FYEKMQ (reference sequence). The CDR3 extends over 17 amino acids. Here the CDR3 reads CASSLGQGVVGNNEQFF. The CDR3 DNA reads as TGTGCCAGCAGCTTAGGACAGGGTGTAGTCGGGAACAATGAGCAGTTCTTC.

J is TRBJ2-7 and V is TRBV7-9; no clear D gene. Germline CDR1 reads SEHNR; CDR2 reads FQNEAQ (reference sequence). This CDR3 is built from 17 residues. The ends were cut back, 0 bases at V and 4 bases at J, with 19 bases in the middle. CDR3 coding DNA: TGTGCCAGCAGCTTAGCCTGGGGTAAGGATGAGATGTACGAGCAGTACTTC. Its protein product is CASSLAWGKDEMYEQYF.

This chain links TRBV6-5 with TRBJ2-1, with a tentative D call TRBD2 (5 bases). The CDR3 length is 14 residues. Trimming removed 6 bases from V and 2 bases from J, with 11 bases in between. Per germline, CDR1 MNHEY and CDR2 SVGAGI. The CDR3 DNA reads as TGTGCCAGCAGCCCTGGGAGCGCCTACAATGAGCAGTTCTTC. It codes for CASSPGSAYNEQFF.

J is TRBJ2-1 and V is TRBV27; D not certain. Germline assignment: CDR1 MNHEY and CDR2 SMNVEV (reference sequence). The germline V and J ends were trimmed by 8 bases and 5 bases, with 13 bases remaining between them. The CDR3 consists of 13 residues. The CDR3 region is CASGLSRDNEQFF. The CDR3 coding sequence is TGTGCCAGCGGCCTTTCCAGAGACAATGAGCAGTTCTTC.

V is TRBV6-5 and J is TRBJ2-7, with D hard to call. This CDR3 spans 13 amino acids. The ends were cut back, 5 bases at V and 1 base at J, with 9 bases in the middle. Germline CDR1 MNHEY, CDR2 SVGAGI. The CDR3 region has the DNA TGTGCCAGCAGTCCCCTCAGGTCCTACGAGCAGTACTTC. Translated, it gives CASSPLRSYEQYF.

J is TRBJ2-7 and V is TRBV10-3, with D unresolved. In germline, CDR1 is ENHRY, CDR2 SYGVKD. The CDR3 is made up of 13 amino acids. V was cut by 8 bases and J by 1 base, with 12 bases left in between. The CDR3 spells CAILRTDSYEQYF. CDR3 sequence (DNA): TGTGCCATCCTGAGGACGGATTCCTACGAGCAGTACTTC.

The chain is built from TRBV30 and TRBJ1-2; D is ambiguous. Germline V gene lookup returns CDR1 GTSNPN and CDR2 SVGIG (reference sequence). The CDR3 extends over 15 amino acids. Deletions cut 4 bases from V and 3 bases from J, with 18 bases between. CDR3 sequence reads: CAWTRLQEQDYGYTF. CDR3 nucleotide sequence: TGTGCCTGGACCCGCCTTCAGGAACAAGACTATGGCTACACCTTC. The complete variable domain, with remaining parts taken from reference TRBV30 and TRBJ1-2, reads SQTIHQWPATLVQPVGSPLSLECTVEGTSNPNLYWYRQAAGRGLQLLFYSVGIGQISSEVPQNLSASRPQDRQFILSSKKLLLSDSGFYLCAWTRLQEQDYGYTFGSGTRLTVV.

Comments on this clone: Other DNA sequences in this specimen translate into the identical CDR3. The V call is TRBV5-1, the J call TRBJ2-3; either TRBD1 or TRBD2 may supply D (6 bases each). Trimming left V 4 bases short and J 0 bases short, with 12 bases between. This CDR3 is built from 15 residues. Per germline, CDR1 SGHRS and CDR2 YFSETQ. The CDR3 protein is CASSAGTTSTDTQYF. As DNA, the CDR3 is TGCGCCAGCAGCGCGGGGACAACTAGCACAGATACGCAGTATTTT.

The V call is TRBV4-3, the J call TRBJ1-2; D unresolved. This CDR3 region has 14 residues. V shed 0 bases and J shed 6 bases, with 11 bases lying between them. The germline V gene encodes CDR1 LGHNA and CDR2 YSLEER. The CDR3, as DNA: TGCGCCAGCAGCCAAGAAAGCCCCCTGGATGGCTACACCTTC. Protein sequence: CASSQESPLDGYTF.

This chain uses TRBV5-6 with TRBJ2-5; 10 bases agree with TRBD2. Germline CDR1 SGHDT, CDR2 YYEEEE. With V trimmed by 1 base and J by 5 bases, 11 bases remained unmatched. The CDR3 consists of 17 residues. CDR3: CASSLISGRALAETQYF. CDR3 DNA: TGTGCCAGCAGCTTGATAAGCGGGAGGGCCTTGGCGGAGACCCAGTACTTC.

This rearrangement joins TRBV4-1 to TRBJ2-1, with TRBD2 matching over 14 bases. V shed 8 bases, J shed 8 bases, and the junction held 5 bases outside the gene matches. CDR3 length equals 14 residues. From germline, CDR1 is MGHRA and CDR2 YSYEKL. CDR3 residues: CASRLAGGPHEQFF. The DNA of the CDR3 is TGCGCCAGCCGACTAGCGGGGGGGCCCCATGAGCAGTTCTTC.

The gene calls are TRBV30 and TRBJ2-1; D assignment may be TRBD1 or TRBD2 (5 bases each). Germline-derived CDR1 and CDR2 are GTSNPN and SVGIG (reference sequence). This CDR3 region has 14 residues. Trimming took off 6 bases at V and 8 bases at J, with 20 bases between the two ends. The CDR3 bases are TGTGCCTGTTACGGGACGGGAAAGGGCGATGAGCAGTTCTTC. Translating gives CACYGTGKGDEQFF. Drawing the rest from reference TRBV30 and TRBJ2-1, the complete variable domain is SQTIHQWPATLVQPVGSPLSLECTVEGTSNPNLYWYRQAAGRGLQLLFYSVGIGQISSEVPQNLSASRPQDRQFILSSKKLLLSDSGFYLCACYGTGKGDEQFFGPGTRLTVL.

The gene calls are TRBV6-6 and TRBJ1-6, with TRBD1 identical over 8 bases. Per the germline V gene, CDR1 is MNHNY and CDR2 is SVGAGI (reference sequence). V lost 3 bases, J lost 9 bases, and 7 bases stayed unmatched. The CDR3 length is 15 residues. The chain's CDR3 is CASSYTAGGISPLHF. As DNA, the CDR3 is TGTGCCAGCAGTTATACGGCAGGGGGCATTTCACCCCTCCACTTT.

V gene TRBV4-1 combines with J gene TRBJ2-7; tentatively, D is TRBD1 or TRBD2 (5 bases each). Germline V gene data show CDR1 as MGHRA and CDR2 as YSYEKL. V shed 5 bases and J shed 1 base, with 15 bases lying between them. This CDR3 contains 15 residues. The CDR3 region is CASSYGRGASYEQYF. Written as DNA, the CDR3 is TGCGCCAGCAGCTACGGCAGAGGGGCGTCCTACGAGCAGTACTTC.